The following is a T cell receptor (beta chain) sequence with its context. This clonotype was observed many times. Its antigen is still unknown. As the CDR3 is not closed by the conserved phenylalanine or tryptophan, this likely results from a read error. The limits of the CDR3 on the DNA are not certain, so only TCRdb's listed CDR3 is given. The library was prepared using multiplex PCR. Sequenced using an Illumina HiSeq 4000. iRepertoire HTBI primers and Arm-PCR amplification of CDR3 regions were used to construct TCR beta libraries. Gel purification was performed on PCR products prior to sequencing. The published analysis was carried out like this. A total of some 65 TRBV and approximately 13 TRBJ segments were identified across samples and were used for gene usage analysis of CDR3 amino acid clonotypes. COPE and FqMerger were used to merge the filtered high-quality paired reads into contigs. BLAST was used to align contigs to the IMGT TRBV, TRBD and TRBJ reference genes, and CDR3 was defined following IMGT. Any clonotype with a frequency above 0.1% was counted as a highly expanded clone. Repertoire diversity was measured by Shannon entropy, and V-J evenness by the Gini coefficient. Public clonotypes were defined as clonotypes shared by more than one individual. The public reads were quality trimmed at Q25 with fastp and then assembled into clones with MiXCR by TCRdb, keeping productive beta chains. For every CDR3 protein sequence, its rows merge into one entry that carries the most common genes and DNA. TCRdb assigned the V and J calls; the authors' analysis was not used. The sample table lists hundreds of thousands of distinct CDR3 sequences, around 15% of them with a count of one. Clones ranked in the top ten supply about 18% of the sample.

Taken with the paper, the label for time point translates to: newly diagnosed GD, antithyroid drugs for less than 3 months. For both TCR sequencing and RNA sequencing, RNA was extracted from PBMCs in TRIzol. The diagnosis of Graves' disease was made according to American Thyroid Association guidelines. Patients were recruited from an endocrinology department in Xi'an, China. Each patient gave 7.5 to 10 milliliters of peripheral blood, collected in an EDTA anticoagulant tube. PBMCs were isolated by Ficoll Paque Plus density gradient separation without further T cell sorting. RNA quality was checked with an Agilent 2100 Bioanalyzer and agarose gel, and concentration with a NanoDrop 2000. These data are taken from a study of regulatory T cells in long-lasting Graves disease (dated by TCRdb to about 2021). Some background on the complete study: Newly diagnosed Graves' disease patients had taken antithyroid drugs for less than 3 months. Persistent Graves' disease patients were compared with newly diagnosed Graves' disease patients by peripheral blood TCR sequencing and RNA sequencing. The study was registered as a clinical trial and conducted in China. A total of about 33 samples underwent TCR sequencing: some 13 from persistent and approximately 20 from newly diagnosed Graves' disease patients.

General findings and caveats noted by the study authors: As a limitation, the authors acknowledged that the small sample size may reduce accuracy. TRBV28, TRBJ1-2 and TRBJ2-5 were preferentially used in persistent disease, while TRBV20-1 and TRBJ2-1 were favored in newly diagnosed disease. Persistent Graves' disease patients showed lower TCR Shannon entropy and fewer highly expanded clones than newly diagnosed patients, suggesting clonal expansion. Persistent patients shared more public clonotypes among themselves (around 3,000) than newly diagnosed patients did (about 970). Sequencing and analysis were restricted to the TCR beta chain. Peripheral blood alone was examined, since thyroid tissue, which constituted the primary lesion, could not be accessed.

The germline V gene specifies MDHEN as CDR1 and SYDVKM as CDR2. The CDR3 is 13 amino acids in total, end residues counted. These records were also assigned to another study, of T cells in Graves' hyperthyroidism and ophthalmopathy. Looking at the second paper: Stable Graves' hyperthyroidism was defined as no progression to ophthalmopathy during 18 months of follow-up. Hyperthyroidism patients were aged 18 to 65 years and newly diagnosed, with disease duration of less than 2 months. Exclusion was applied to patients with uncontrolled infections, other autoimmune diseases, pregnancy or lactation. Diagnoses were established on the basis of clinical symptoms, serum thyroxine and TRAb, thyroid ultrasound, and orbital computed tomography. The first round of RT-PCR for the TCR CDR3 was performed with the HTBI primer set and the Qiagen OneStep RT-PCR kit. Blood samples also contained most of the expanded thyroid clonotypes (frequency above 0.001), which suggests that blood repertoires may reflect thyroid immune responses. A model built on a 13 V-J signature distinguished ophthalmopathy from stable hyperthyroidism, reaching approximately 89% sensitivity and about 81% specificity in cross-validation and 80%/75% in testing. During validation, the model predicted progression to ophthalmopathy a median of about 6.3 months ahead of onset, with more than 60% sensitivity and 72% to 80% specificity. To identify distinguishing TCR V-J signatures, a discovery cohort of around 100 patients was used, comprising 40 to 45 with Graves' ophthalmopathy and 57 with stable Graves' hyperthyroidism. An independent validation cohort of fewer than 20 hyperthyroidism patients and about 15 patients who later progressed to ophthalmopathy tested prospective prediction of ophthalmopathy. For training and testing, the approximately 92 patients in the discovery cohort were randomly divided in a 7:3 ratio. In addition, the study compared T-cell repertoires in thyroid tissue and in blood from six Graves' hyperthyroidism patients. After blood sampling, hyperthyroidism patients were treated with methimazole at a starting dose of 30 mg daily, and ophthalmopathy patients were treated with high-dose intravenous methylprednisolone. A second multiplex PCR round built the libraries, followed by size selection and purification. Libraries were sequenced paired-end with 100 bp reads on an Illumina HiSeq2000. Raw data were processed with SOAPnuke, discarding reads with adapters, uncalled bases, mean Phred below 15, or no exact constant-primer or identifier match. COPE v1.2.5 was used to merge high-quality paired reads, and clonotypes were defined as unique nucleotide sequences. MiTCR v1.1 was used to align clonotypes to the IMGT TRBV, TRBD and TRBJ reference segments. Analysis was restricted to V-J combinations with a frequency above 0.0001, which covered over 98% of repertoires. The TCS score was defined as F50 (clonal expansion) divided by E x V (chaos), with BLOSUM62-based TCRdist calculated between CDR3 peptides within each V-J. Welch's t-statistics and random forest reduced some 510 V-J features to 10 to 15, which were used in a naive Bayes classifier (R e1071). Sample size was not statistically predetermined, and investigators were not blinded to group allocation. The paper describes TCR Vbeta CDR3 sequencing of some 130 peripheral blood samples, made up of some 40 ophthalmopathy patients, roughly 75 hyperthyroidism patients and 17 progressor patients.

The material sequenced was peripheral blood mononuclear cells (PBMCs), taken at new diagnosis, from a patient treated with antithyroid drugs. The clonotype comes from a woman under 40 with Graves disease. Donor details come from another sample of the same person, matched by shared clones. The receptor chain draws on TRBV28 and TRBJ2-3; the table names TRBD1, a call not compared with the DNA. The encoded CDR3 is CASSSQLWDVVIV.